One sample yielded the 21 T cell receptor beta chains listed below, sequenced in a study of shared clonotypes between healthy human individuals. TCRdb keeps only in-frame clones here, not all; method: immunoSEQ multiplex PCR. This table holds over 2 million clones, 85% to 95% found once. The specimen was naive CD4+ T cells from PBMCs. Subset indicated: CD45RA+ positively selected. These receptors were taken from a man younger than 35 in good health. Some clones in this sample may be carry-over from other donors' samples.

A note on this clone: Distinct nucleotide sequences in the sample also encode this CDR3. The CDR3 is CAWSVGAATNEKLFF. The CDR3 nucleotides are TGTGCCTGGAGTGTGGGCGCTGCAACTAATGAAAAACTGTTTTTT. This chain joins TRBV30 and TRBJ1-4; no clear D gene. The length of the CDR3 is 15 residues. Germline-derived CDR1 and CDR2 are GTSNPN and SVGIG (reference sequence). V was trimmed by 0 bases and J by 0 bases, leaving 8 bases between them.

The chain employs TRBV6-1 and TRBJ1-3; D remains unclear. The CDR3 has 17 residues. Trimming removed 4 bases from V and 0 bases from J, with 16 bases in between. The germline CDR1 and CDR2 sequences are MNHNS and SASEGT. The CDR3 DNA reads TGTGCCAGCAGTGTCGACAAAAGCCCAGCCTCTGGAAACACCATATATTTT. This translates into CASSVDKSPASGNTIYF.

This chain links TRBV10-1 with TRBJ2-1; TRBD1 matches at 8 bases. This CDR3 is built from 13 residues. Trimming removed 6 bases from V and 5 bases from J; junction bases left unmatched: 3. The germline gives CDR1 WNHNN, CDR2 SYGVQD (reference sequence). CDR3 amino acids: CASSGTGHNEQFF. CDR3 nucleotides: TGCGCCAGCAGCGGGACAGGCCACAATGAGCAGTTCTTC.

This clone was detected once. Other DNA sequences within the sample encode an identical CDR3. The chain uses TRBV5-1 and TRBJ2-2; 10 nucleotides agree with TRBD2. This CDR3 has 16 amino acids. V was clipped by 3 bases and J by 5 bases; unmatched bases: 7. Germline values: CDR1 SGHRS, CDR2 YFSETQ. DNA for the CDR3: TGCGCCAGCAGCTACCTAGCGGGAGAGGGTACCGGGGAGCTGTTTTTT. It codes for CASSYLAGEGTGELFF.

Comments on this clone: Different DNA sequences within this sample yield the same CDR3. The chain recombines TRBV5-5 with TRBJ1-2; 7 bases are a match to TRBD1. Germline lookup yields CDR1 SGHKS and CDR2 YYEKEE (reference sequence). V dropped 0 bases and J dropped 3; count of bases not matched to a gene: 2. This CDR3 spans 14 amino acids. CDR3 protein: CASSLATGDYGYTF. Here the CDR3 DNA reads TGTGCCAGCAGCTTGGCAACAGGGGACTATGGCTACACCTTC.

This clone was recorded only once. The V call is TRBV27, the J call TRBJ2-7, with 9 bases identical to TRBD2. V lost 3 bases, J lost 5 bases, and 17 bases stayed unmatched. CDR3 length equals 18 residues. Germline CDR1 is MNHEY and CDR2 is SMNVEV (reference sequence). The CDR3 region is CASSLRLAADAWPHEQYF. The CDR3 nucleotides are TGTGCCAGCAGTTTGAGACTAGCGGCCGACGCCTGGCCCCACGAGCAGTACTTC.

This clone appeared a few times. Other DNA sequences in this specimen translate into the identical CDR3. The rearrangement links TRBV6-1 to TRBJ1-1; D is unresolved. Trimming shortened V by 7 bases and J by 0 bases, and 9 bases separated the two germline ends. The CDR3 runs to 13 residues. Germline values: CDR1 MNHNS, CDR2 SASEGT. The CDR3 DNA is TGTGCCAGCACAGGAAACATGAACACTGAAGCTTTCTTT. It specifies CASTGNMNTEAFF.

The chain combines TRBV28 with TRBJ1-3; D is undetermined. The length of the CDR3 is 14 residues. Trimming took 6 bases from V and 0 from J, leaving 9 bases between them. The V gene's germline CDR1 is MDHEN and CDR2 SYDVKM. The CDR3, as DNA: TGTGCCAGCAGACAACTACGCTCTGGAAACACCATATATTTT. Residues: CASRQLRSGNTIYF.

This chain connects TRBV28 to TRBJ1-1; D uncertain. The CDR3 loop spans 16 amino acids. V lost 7 bases and J 4 bases, leaving 22 bases between the germline ends. CDR1 is MDHEN and CDR2 is SYDVKM in the germline V gene. DNA of the CDR3: TGTGCCAGCAAACGGGCAGACCTGTTGCTTGGCACTGAAGCTTTCTTT. The encoded protein is CASKRADLLLGTEAFF.

A remark on this clone: Within the sample, other DNA sequences also encode this same CDR3. The J gene is TRBJ2-6, the V gene TRBV18, with D uncertain. V was clipped by 0 bases and J by 4 bases, with 4 bases between them. This CDR3 has 14 residues. CDR1 is KGHSH, CDR2 LQKENI, per germline. The DNA of the CDR3 is TGTGCCAGCTCACCACCTTCAGGGGCCAACGTCCTGACTTTC. This encodes CASSPPSGANVLTF.

This chain joins TRBV30 and TRBJ2-1, with TRBD2 identical over 13 bases. From germline, CDR1 is GTSNPN and CDR2 SVGIG (reference sequence). The CDR3 totals 19 residues. The V segment lost 3 bases and the J segment 4 bases; nucleotides outside the gene matches: 15. The CDR3 coding sequence is TGTGCCTGGAGCGCAAGGTCCGGGACTAGCGGGACCCCTTACAATGAGCAGTTCTTC. It encodes CAWSARSGTSGTPYNEQFF. Full variable domain (remainder filled in from reference TRBV30 and TRBJ2-1): SQTIHQWPATLVQPVGSPLSLECTVEGTSNPNLYWYRQAAGRGLQLLFYSVGIGQISSEVPQNLSASRPQDRQFILSSKKLLLSDSGFYLCAWSARSGTSGTPYNEQFFGPGTRLTVL.

This chain links TRBV19 with TRBJ2-5; no clear D. This CDR3 contains 13 residues. Per germline, CDR1 LNHDA and CDR2 SQIVND (reference sequence). The V end was cut by 4 bases, the J end by 7 bases, with 13 bases between. CDR3 protein: CASSSVIDGTQYF. CDR3 in DNA: TGTGCCAGTAGTAGCGTGATTGACGGGACCCAGTACTTC. Combining the CDR3 with reference TRBV19 and TRBJ2-5 gives the whole variable domain DGGITQSPKYLFRKEGQNVTLSCEQNLNHDAMYWYRQDPGQGLRLIYYSQIVNDFQKGDIAEGYSVSREKKESFPLTVTSAQKNPTAFYLCASSSVIDGTQYFGPGTRLLVL.

This chain connects TRBV4-1 to TRBJ2-7; 7 bases align to TRBD2. The V gene's germline CDR1 is MGHRA and CDR2 YSYEKL. The J segment lost 5 bases and the V segment lost 1 base, leaving 8 bases of the junction unmatched. The CDR3 loop spans 15 amino acids. The CDR3 nucleotides are TGCGCCAGCAGCCAAGTGCGAGCGGGACTGGACGAGCAGTACTTC. The encoded protein is CASSQVRAGLDEQYF.

As for this clone: Within the sample, other DNA sequences also encode this same CDR3. The J gene is TRBJ1-5, the V gene TRBV11-2, with D possibly being TRBD1 (6 bases). This CDR3 is 14 amino acids long. Germline CDR1 is SGHAT and CDR2 is FQNNGV. V was cut by 0 bases and J by 6 bases, with 9 bases left in between. The CDR3 nucleotides read TGTGCCAGCAGCTTAGATGGGGGCGGTCAGCCCCAGCATTTT. Encoded protein: CASSLDGGGQPQHF.

The rearrangement uses TRBV2 and TRBJ1-5; D call uncertain. CDR1 SNHLY and CDR2 FYNNEI come from the germline V gene. The CDR3 is 15 amino acids. Trimming left V 1 base short and J 2 bases short, with 9 bases between. The CDR3 DNA is TGTGCCAGCAGTGAAGACCAAATGGGCAATCAGCCCCAGCATTTT. This sequence encodes CASSEDQMGNQPQHF.

In its sample, this clone was seen once. V gene TRBV14 combines with J gene TRBJ1-4; 8 nucleotides match TRBD1. The CDR3 length is 15 residues. Germline CDR1 and CDR2: SGHDN and FVKESK. The V and J ends lost 5 bases and 8 bases, in that order; junction bases with no gene match: 10. In DNA, the CDR3 is TGTGCCAGCAGCTGGAGACAGGGGATAGGCGAAAAACTGTTTTTT. Its translation is CASSWRQGIGEKLFF.

V and J are TRBV15 and TRBJ2-1; TRBD2 aligns across 13 bases. There are 15 residues in the CDR3. Per germline, CDR1 LNHNV and CDR2 YYDKDF (reference sequence). V gave up 3 bases and J gave up 7 bases; unmatched junction bases: 3. For the CDR3, the DNA is TGTGCCACCAGCAGGGGACTAGCGGGACGGAATGAGCAGTTCTTC. Protein: CATSRGLAGRNEQFF. The full variable domain, completed using reference TRBV15 and TRBJ2-1, is DAMVIQNPRYQVTQFGKPVTLSCSQTLNHNVMYWYQQKSSQAPKLLFHYYDKDFNNEADTPDNFQSRRPNTSFCFLDIRSPGLGDTAMYLCATSRGLAGRNEQFFGPGTRLTVL.

The chain links TRBV6-5 to TRBJ1-2, with D unresolved. The germline V and J ends were trimmed by 6 bases and 4 bases, with 18 bases remaining between them. This CDR3 comprises 15 residues. Germline CDR1 and CDR2: MNHEY and SVGAGI. The CDR3 loop is CASRTRGGLGYGYTF. The DNA of the CDR3 is TGTGCCAGCAGAACCCGCGGAGGGTTGGGCTATGGCTACACCTTC.

A remark on this clone: Other DNA sequences from this sample encode an identical CDR3 as well. Here the CDR3 reads CASSPGLAGAETQYF. In nucleotides, the CDR3 is TGCGCCAGCAGCCCAGGACTAGCGGGAGCGGAGACCCAGTACTTC. The chain combines TRBV5-1 with TRBJ2-5; 13 bases map to TRBD2. Germline V gene sequence: CDR1 SGHRS, CDR2 YFSETQ. V shed 4 bases, J shed 5 bases, and the junction held 5 bases outside the gene matches. The CDR3 length is 15 residues.

The rearrangement joins TRBV27 to TRBJ1-4, with D unclear. This CDR3 contains 12 residues. V lost 6 bases and J lost 5, with 7 bases in between. Germline loops: CDR1 MNHEY, CDR2 SMNVEV (reference sequence). CDR3 protein: CASSHPNEKLFF. Written as DNA, the CDR3 is TGTGCCAGCAGCCATCCCAATGAAAAACTGTTTTTT.

A remark on this clone: Additional DNA sequences in this sample encode the identical CDR3. The chain has TRBV18 and TRBJ2-3; 12 bases align to TRBD2. The CDR3 runs to 16 residues. Germline CDR1 reads KGHSH; CDR2 reads LQKENI. Losses at the gene ends were 2 bases for V and 0 bases for J; bases not matched to a gene: 0. The CDR3 sequence: CASSPGTSGSTDTQYF. The CDR3 DNA reads TGTGCCAGCTCACCAGGGACTAGCGGGAGCACAGATACGCAGTATTTT.